This section outlines one TCR beta chain sequence together with its context. Antigen: not known. CDR3 length: 15 residues. J was trimmed by 4 bases and V by 3 bases; bases with no gene match: 9. The germline V gene has CDR1 MGHRA and CDR2 YSYEKL. The data originate from a study of OX40 agonist ivuxolimab in advanced cancers. General study findings and limits: At doses 0.1 to 3.0 mg/kg, CD4+ and CD8+ clones expanded. Average numbers of expanded clones were greater in CD8+ T cells than in CD4+.

The repertoire was sequenced with immunoSEQ multiplex PCR; TCRdb's copy has only in-frame clones and lacks some. The sample has roughly 80,000 clones, around 78% seen once. Blood draws occurred at baseline, cycle 4 day 1, and cycle 7 day 1. This TCR came from an adult with an advanced solid tumor such as melanoma, head and neck, liver or kidney cancer. The source material was CD4+ or CD8+ T cells sorted from blood, sampled in a trial of the OX40 agonist ivuxolimab. The genes are TRBV4-1 and TRBJ2-7; TRBD2 aligns across 7 bases. The CDR3 coding sequence is TGCGCCAGCAGCCATTTCGACGGGGAGGGGTACGAGCAGTACTTC. Its translation is CASSHFDGEGYEQYF.